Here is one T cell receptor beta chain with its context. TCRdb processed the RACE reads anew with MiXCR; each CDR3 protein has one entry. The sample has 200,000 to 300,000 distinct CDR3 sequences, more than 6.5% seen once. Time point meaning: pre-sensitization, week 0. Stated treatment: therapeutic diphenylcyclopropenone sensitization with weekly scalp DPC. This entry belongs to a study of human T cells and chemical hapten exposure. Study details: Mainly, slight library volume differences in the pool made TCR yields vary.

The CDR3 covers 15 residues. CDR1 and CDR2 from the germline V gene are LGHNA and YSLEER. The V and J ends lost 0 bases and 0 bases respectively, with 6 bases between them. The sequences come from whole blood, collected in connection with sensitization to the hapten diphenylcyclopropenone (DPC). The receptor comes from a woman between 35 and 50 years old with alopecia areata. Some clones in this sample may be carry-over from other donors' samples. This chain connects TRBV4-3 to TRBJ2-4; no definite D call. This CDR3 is CASSQDGLAKNIQYF. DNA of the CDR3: TGCGCCAGCAGCCAAGATGGGCTAGCCAAAAACATTCAGTACTTC.